This T cell receptor beta chain was identified in a study of T-cell reconstitution after alpha-beta-depleted transplantation in children. The TCRbeta library was prepared with unique molecular identifiers. TCRdb re-called the PCR reads through MiXCR, storing one row per CDR3 protein. Found here are about 580,000 distinct CDR3 sequences, roughly a quarter of them singletons; the top ten hold around a third. V was clipped by 3 bases and J by 3 bases, with 14 bases between them. Germline loops: CDR1 SGHRS, CDR2 YFSETQ. The CDR3 has 15 residues. The chain employs TRBV5-1 and TRBJ2-3; a weak D match, TRBD1 (5 bases). The sequence derives from a boy in the first two years of life with Wiskott-Aldrich syndrome, due to receive a stem cell transplant. The material was PBMCs, obtained before TCRalphabeta/CD19-depleted stem cell transplant. The CDR3 sequence is CASSSQPQGTDTQYF. The CDR3 DNA follows: TGCGCCAGCAGCTCACAGCCGCAGGGTACAGATACGCAGTATTTT.